Listed below are T cell receptor beta chains from one sample, sequenced in a study of cytomegalovirus exposure and HLA in healthy donors. Sequencing was performed with immunoSEQ multiplex PCR; in TCRdb, only in-frame clones are kept and a portion is missing. The sample comprises fewer than 150,000 clones, roughly 80% of which are singletons, and 2% to 2.5% rests with the top ten. The material sequenced was PBMCs. Receptor source: a man aged 25-40 years in good health and CMV-seronegative. Both conserved end residues are part of each CDR3. Fields, in order: V gene, clone size, J gene, D gene, CDR3 protein, CDR3 DNA. The D gene is left open where the match is weak. Only some rows state a clone size, as once, few, many or a class for expanded clones.

>TRBV18|.|TRBJ2-5|.
CASSPPSGVETQYF
TGTGCCAGCTCACCACCGTCGGGAGTGGAGACCCAGTACTTC
>TRBV5-5|.|TRBJ2-5|.
CASGLEGAAETQYF
TGTGCCAGCGGCCTTGAAGGGGCGGCGGAGACCCAGTACTTC
>TRBV7-8|.|TRBJ2-7|.
CASSLGYQGNEQYF
TGTGCCAGCAGCTTAGGTTATCAGGGGAACGAGCAGTACTTC
>TRBV7-2|.|TRBJ2-7|TRBD2
CASSLRSGGRYFTYEQYF
TGTGCCAGCAGCTTACGCTCTGGCGGGAGGTATTTCACCTACGAGCAGTACTTC
>TRBV5-1|.|TRBJ2-1|TRBD1
CASSDLTGVNNEQFF
TGCGCCAGCAGCGACCTGACAGGGGTGAACAATGAGCAGTTCTTC
>TRBV6-5|.|TRBJ1-3|.
CASSWGSDSGNTIYF
TGTGCCAGCAGCTGGGGCAGCGACTCTGGAAACACCATATATTTT
>TRBV5-1|.|TRBJ2-3|TRBD2
CASSKSIAGGGEDTQYF
TGCGCCAGCAGCAAATCAATAGCGGGAGGGGGGGAAGATACGCAGTATTTT
>TRBV2|.|TRBJ2-1|TRBD1
CASRAGQAYNEQFF
TGTGCCAGCAGGGCGGGACAGGCGTACAATGAGCAGTTCTTC
>TRBV6-1|.|TRBJ2-5|.
CANRDTRGKETQYF
TGTGCCAACAGAGACACAAGGGGGAAGGAGACCCAGTACTTC
>TRBV12-5|.|TRBJ2-5|TRBD2
CASGLGLADQETQYF
TGTGCTAGTGGTTTGGGACTAGCGGATCAAGAGACCCAGTACTTC
>TRBV7-9|.|TRBJ1-1|.
CASSLDLGLNTEAFF
TGTGCCAGCAGCTTAGATCTGGGCCTGAACACTGAAGCTTTCTTT
>TRBV28|.|TRBJ2-3|.
CASSLWRRDFSTDTQYF
TGTGCCAGCAGTTTATGGCGGAGAGATTTCAGCACAGATACGCAGTATTTT
>TRBV5-5|.|TRBJ2-1|TRBD1
CASSLIAGTGPGGQFF
TGTGCCAGCAGCTTAATTGCCGGGACAGGCCCTGGAGGGCAGTTCTTC
>TRBV6-6|once|TRBJ1-5|TRBD1
CASTTGDQPQHF
TGTGCCAGCACCACAGGGGATCAGCCCCAGCATTTT
>TRBV9|.|TRBJ2-3|TRBD1
CASSVGGTGGTDTQYF
TGTGCCAGCAGCGTAGGAGGCACAGGGGGCACAGATACGCAGTATTTT
>TRBV27|.|TRBJ1-5|.
CASSPGANQPQHF
TGTGCCAGCAGTCCTGGGGCTAATCAGCCCCAGCATTTT